This entry lists 27 T cell receptor beta chains sequenced from one sample in a study of cytomegalovirus exposure and HLA in healthy donors. Profiling relied on immunoSEQ multiplex PCR, and the TCRdb table lists in-frame clones only, not all of them. The sample yields 90,000 to 150,000 clones, around 89% seen once. Input material: PBMCs. The receptor source for this set is a woman aged 18-29 years in good health and CMV-seropositive.

This chain connects TRBV9 to TRBJ2-5, with D possibly matching TRBD1 (5 bases). V shed 3 bases and J shed 1 base, with 13 bases lying between them. This CDR3 spans 15 amino acids. The germline V gene has CDR1 SGDLS and CDR2 YYNGEE. CDR3 residues: CASSARQNPQETQYF. The CDR3 nucleotides are TGTGCCAGCAGCGCCCGACAGAATCCCCAAGAGACCCAGTACTTC.

This clone was seen more than once but under ten times. The chain links TRBV7-8 to TRBJ1-6, with D possibly TRBD1 on 5 matching bases. From germline, CDR1 is SGHVS and CDR2 FQNEAQ. The CDR3 spans 15 residues. Trimming took 1 base from V and 7 from J, leaving 11 bases between them. The CDR3 nucleotides are TGTGCCAGCAGCTTAGATTTTGGGGGGAATTCACCCCTCCACTTT. The encoded protein is CASSLDFGGNSPLHF.

This clone was observed a handful of times. The rearrangement links TRBV14 to TRBJ2-7; D ambiguous. The CDR3 spans 14 residues. V was pared by 9 bases and J by 3 bases, with 18 bases between. Germline V gives CDR1 SGHDN, CDR2 FVKESK. CDR3 residues: CASSSLVLNYEQYF. The CDR3 nucleotides read TGTGCCAGTTCTTCGTTGGTCCTAAACTACGAGCAGTACTTC. Using reference TRBV14 and TRBJ2-7 for the parts outside the CDR3, the full variable domain is EAGVTQFPSHSVIEKGQTVTLRCDPISGHDNLYWYRRVMGKEIKFLLHFVKESKQDESGMPNNRFLAERTGGTYSTLKVQPAELEDSGVYFCASSSLVLNYEQYFGPGTRLTVT.

This sequence joins TRBV2 and TRBJ1-3; 7 bases are a match to TRBD1. Germline trimming cut 5 bases from V and 2 bases from J; bases unmatched to any gene: 6. This CDR3 comprises 15 residues. Germline CDR1 SNHLY, CDR2 FYNNEI. Written as DNA, the CDR3 is TGTGCCAGCAGTAAGACAGGGAATCCTGGAAACACCATATATTTT. It translates to CASSKTGNPGNTIYF.

The rearrangement uses TRBV5-6 and TRBJ1-6; TRBD1 agrees at 9 bases. V gave up 4 bases and J gave up 6 bases; unmatched junction bases: 2. CDR1 and CDR2 from the germline V gene are SGHDT and YYEEEE. The CDR3 contains 14 residues. The CDR3 here is CASSLGQGNSPLHF. DNA of the CDR3: TGTGCCAGCAGCCTGGGACAGGGTAATTCACCCCTCCACTTT.

The gene calls are TRBV28 and TRBJ1-1; 8 nucleotides align to TRBD1. Losses at the gene ends were 6 bases for V and 4 bases for J; bases not matched to a gene: 10. CDR3 length: 15 residues. Germline V CDR1 and CDR2: MDHEN, SYDVKM. The CDR3 loop is CASRLPRQGATEAFF. The CDR3 DNA reads TGTGCCAGCAGGTTGCCCAGGCAGGGGGCCACTGAAGCTTTCTTT. Combining the CDR3 with reference TRBV28 and TRBJ1-1 gives the whole variable domain DVKVTQSSRYLVKRTGEKVFLECVQDMDHENMFWYRQDPGLGLRLIYFSYDVKMKEKGDIPEGYSVSREKKERFSLILESASTNQTSMYLCASRLPRQGATEAFFGQGTRLTVV.

This chain connects TRBV5-4 to TRBJ1-4; 11 nucleotides align to TRBD1. Losses at the gene ends were 0 bases for V and 4 bases for J; bases not matched to a gene: 2. The germline CDR1 and CDR2 sequences are SGHNT and YYREEE (reference sequence). This CDR3 has 16 amino acids. The DNA of the CDR3 is TGTGCCAGCAGCTTGGACGGGACAGGGGGTAATGAAAAACTGTTTTTT. The encoded protein is CASSLDGTGGNEKLFF.

The gene calls are TRBV30 and TRBJ1-1; unclear D gene. The CDR3 is made up of 13 amino acids. The germline V gene encodes CDR1 GTSNPN and CDR2 SVGIG (reference sequence). Deletions cut 3 bases from V and 3 bases from J, with 11 bases between. The DNA of the CDR3 is TGTGCCTGGAGCCGGGGATCATACACTGAAGCTTTCTTT. Encoded protein: CAWSRGSYTEAFF.

This clone was observed a few times. The genes are TRBV6-1 and TRBJ1-2; D is uncertain. The CDR3 runs 14 residues. The germline V and J ends were trimmed by 1 base and 5 bases, with 11 bases remaining between them. CDR1 and CDR2 (germline): MNHNS, SASEGT. CDR3 residues: CASSEVGPGYGYTF. The DNA of the CDR3 is TGTGCCAGCAGTGAAGTGGGTCCGGGGTATGGCTACACCTTC.

The V call is TRBV9, the J call TRBJ2-7; 9 bases are a match to TRBD1. Germline CDR1 is SGDLS and CDR2 is YYNGEE. V dropped 3 bases and J dropped 4; count of bases not matched to a gene: 5. The CDR3 spans 14 residues. The CDR3 region has the DNA TGTGCCAGCAGCGGCGGGGACAGGGCTTACGAGCAGTACTTC. As protein: CASSGGDRAYEQYF.

The chain recombines TRBV9 with TRBJ2-6; 11 positions agree with TRBD2. The CDR3 extends over 18 amino acids. CDR1 is SGDLS and CDR2 is YYNGEE in the germline V gene. V dropped 3 bases and J dropped 0; count of bases not matched to a gene: 5. CDR3 in amino acids: CASSARLAGNSGANVLTF. In nucleotides, the CDR3 is TGTGCCAGCAGCGCCCGACTAGCGGGGAACTCTGGGGCCAACGTCCTGACTTTC.

This clone was seen once. This chain connects TRBV7-2 to TRBJ1-2, with 9 bases matching TRBD1. The V gene end was trimmed by 5 bases and the J gene end by 7 bases; junction bases not matched to a gene: 17. Germline V CDR1 and CDR2: SGHTA, FQGNSA. The CDR3 sequence is 17 residues long. The CDR3 DNA reads TGTGCCAGCAGCCCCGCTATGACAGGGGGAAAACTCCGTGGCTACACCTTC. Its protein product is CASSPAMTGGKLRGYTF.

The CDR3 loop is CASSLGPGGPPQHF. The CDR3 bases are TGCGCCAGCAGCTTGGGGCCGGGAGGGCCGCCCCAGCATTTT. The chain employs TRBV5-1 and TRBJ1-5; D unclear. Trimming shortened V by 0 bases and J by 9 bases, and 13 bases separated the two germline ends. This CDR3 comprises 14 residues. Germline V lookup: CDR1 SGHRS, CDR2 YFSETQ.

The V gene is TRBV5-4, the J gene TRBJ1-1, with D perhaps matching TRBD1 (6 bases). CDR3 length: 14 amino acids. V dropped 2 bases and J dropped 4 bases, with 12 bases sitting between them. CDR1 and CDR2 from the germline V gene are SGHNT and YYREEE (reference sequence). The CDR3 loop reads CASSLKGGLTEAFF. CDR3 in DNA: TGTGCCAGCAGCTTAAAGGGGGGGCTCACTGAAGCTTTCTTT.

This clone was seen once. The chain employs TRBV7-2 and TRBJ1-5; maybe TRBD1 (5 bases). Trimming took off 5 bases at V and 10 bases at J, with 18 bases between the two ends. The germline V gene has CDR1 SGHTA and CDR2 FQGNSA. The CDR3 covers 14 residues. CDR3 nucleotides: TGTGCCAGCAGCAGTCCAGGGTCCACAGGACCCCAGCATTTT. It translates to CASSSPGSTGPQHF.

The chain recombines TRBV19 with TRBJ1-6; 8 bases match TRBD1. J lost 1 base, V lost 7 bases, and 9 bases had no gene match. This CDR3 comprises 17 residues. CDR1 is LNHDA and CDR2 is SQIVND in the germline V gene (reference sequence). This CDR3 reads CASTPRQGLSYNSPLHF. The CDR3 DNA reads TGTGCCAGTACCCCGCGACAGGGGCTTTCCTATAATTCACCCCTCCACTTT.

The chain employs TRBV2 and TRBJ1-5; D is uncertain. The CDR3 spans 13 residues. The germline V gene encodes CDR1 SNHLY and CDR2 FYNNEI. The ends were cut back, 6 bases at V and 1 base at J, with 7 bases in the middle. The CDR3 DNA sequence: TGTGCCAGCAGCCAACGGAGCAATCAGCCCCAGCATTTT. As protein: CASSQRSNQPQHF.

The chain carries TRBV7-9 and TRBJ1-1, with TRBD1 matching over 10 bases. CDR3 length equals 14 residues. Germline V gene sequence: CDR1 SEHNR, CDR2 FQNEAQ (reference sequence). After removal of 5 bases from V and 2 bases from J, the junction contained 2 bases not matched to a gene. CDR3 nucleotide sequence: TGTGCCAGCAGCCGGACAGGGGGAAACACTGAAGCTTTCTTT. It translates to CASSRTGGNTEAFF.

This rearrangement joins TRBV28 to TRBJ1-4; 8 bases map to TRBD1. Germline V gene data show CDR1 as MDHEN and CDR2 as SYDVKM. The V and J ends lost 7 bases and 4 bases, in that order; junction bases with no gene match: 5. The CDR3 sequence is 14 residues long. CDR3 in DNA: TGTGCCAGCATTCACAGGGGGGGTAATGAAAAACTGTTTTTT. Translation: CASIHRGGNEKLFF.

Concerning this clone itself: Germline and junction disagree at one end, which may indicate a read error. The CDR3, as DNA: TGCGCCAGCAGCCGGACAGGGGGCAAGCAGCCCCAGCATTTT. It translates to CASSRTGGKQPQHF. The genes are TRBV4-1 and TRBJ1-5; 11 bases map to TRBD1. The CDR3 spans 14 residues. Germline-derived CDR1 and CDR2 are MGHRA and YSYEKL.

V usage is TRBV19 and J usage is TRBJ1-6; TRBD1 matches 8 bases. In germline, CDR1 is LNHDA, CDR2 SQIVND (reference sequence). The V segment lost 5 bases and the J segment 4 bases; nucleotides outside the gene matches: 7. This CDR3 spans 16 amino acids. CDR3 amino acids: CASSVPNRGYNSPLHF. The DNA of the CDR3 is TGTGCCAGTAGTGTACCGAACAGGGGGTATAATTCACCCCTCCACTTT.

This CDR3 reads CASSSLDRVVHF. The CDR3 bases are TGTGCCAGCAGCTCACTGGACAGGGTAGTCCATTTT. The chain uses TRBV7-8 and TRBJ1-5; 8 bases align to TRBD1. Germline values: CDR1 SGHVS, CDR2 FQNEAQ. This CDR3 is built from 12 residues. V dropped 4 bases and J dropped 16; count of bases not matched to a gene: 9.

The rearrangement links TRBV5-6 to TRBJ2-2; 9 nucleotides agree with TRBD1. V lost 6 bases to trimming and J lost 4 bases; unmatched junction nucleotides: 13. Germline V lookup: CDR1 SGHDT, CDR2 YYEEEE. CDR3 length: 17 amino acids. CDR3 nucleotide sequence: TGTGCCAGCACCCGCCTTGTGGGGACAGGGACCACCGGGGAGCTGTTTTTT. Its translation is CASTRLVGTGTTGELFF. The complete variable domain, with remaining parts taken from reference TRBV5-6 and TRBJ2-2, reads DAGVTQSPTHLIKTRGQQVTLRCSPKSGHDTVSWYQQALGQGPQFIFQYYEEEERQRGNFPDRFSGHQFPNYSSELNVNALLLGDSALYLCASTRLVGTGTTGELFFGEGSRLTVL.

The sample holds one count of this clone. An end of the junction differs from the germline gene, which may be a read error. The chain recombines TRBV30 with TRBJ1-2; 7 bases are a match to TRBD1. Germline V gene lookup returns CDR1 GTSNPN and CDR2 SVGIG (reference sequence). The CDR3 totals 11 residues. For the CDR3, the DNA is TGTGCCTGGAGTCCCCCCGGGACAGCTTCTTTC. This translates into CAWSPPGTASF.

The rearrangement links TRBV4-1 to TRBJ1-3; 8 bases fit TRBD1. Trimming cost V 4 bases and J 2 bases; bases outside gene matches: 7. The CDR3 runs 16 residues. Germline V CDR1 and CDR2: MGHRA, YSYEKL. The CDR3 DNA reads TGCGCCAGCAGCCCCATCCGGGACAGGCCTGGAAACACCATATATTTT. Residues: CASSPIRDRPGNTIYF.

The chain couples TRBV19 to TRBJ2-5; 8 bases fit TRBD2. CDR1 is LNHDA and CDR2 is SQIVND in the germline V gene (reference sequence). J was trimmed by 5 bases and V by 5 bases; bases with no gene match: 4. The CDR3 length is 13 residues. The CDR3 here is CASSARTSETQYF. The CDR3 DNA sequence: TGTGCCAGTAGTGCCCGGACTAGCGAGACCCAGTACTTC. Looking up the rest from reference TRBV19 and TRBJ2-5 gives the full variable domain: DGGITQSPKYLFRKEGQNVTLSCEQNLNHDAMYWYRQDPGQGLRLIYYSQIVNDFQKGDIAEGYSVSREKKESFPLTVTSAQKNPTAFYLCASSARTSETQYFGPGTRLLVL.

The V call is TRBV4-3, the J call TRBJ2-7; D possibly corresponds to TRBD1 (6 bases). V was trimmed by 0 bases and J by 2 bases, leaving 11 bases between them. The CDR3 consists of 15 residues. The germline V gene has CDR1 LGHNA and CDR2 YSLEER. CDR3 protein: CASSQDRQGTYEQYF. CDR3 nucleotides: TGCGCCAGCAGCCAAGATCGCCAGGGGACCTACGAGCAGTACTTC.